These T cell receptor beta chains were read from a single sample in a study of T cell responses to AZD1222 COVID-19 vaccine. The assay was immunoSEQ multiplex PCR, and TCRdb's table has in-frame clones only and misses some. Of 88,000 or so clones listed, 85% to 90% were seen once; the top ten hold around 5%. The starting material was peripheral blood, obtained 28 days after the second AZD1222 dose. Receptors originate from an adult who received the AZD1222 COVID-19 vaccine. CDR3s leave out the opening cysteine and the closing phenylalanine or tryptophan. D genes are given only for firm matches.

d_call v_call cdr3_aa
- TRBV6-5 ASSYGQLNTEAF
- TRBV19 ASTFVGELF
TRBD1 TRBV19 ASSTIDRARNSPLH
- TRBV30 AWSQLSNQPQH
TRBD1 TRBV23-1 ASSQAGTDKYEQY
TRBD2 TRBV10-2 ASQSGGAGNEQF
- TRBV12-3/TRBV12-4 ASSFSGELF
- TRBV7-6 ASSLRAATTNEKLF
- TRBV6-5 ASRDAPSGYT
- TRBV21-1 ASSITRGFSRGAMLETQY
- TRBV3-1/TRBV3-2 ASSQGFSGNTIY
- TRBV7-2 ASSHLGEKLF
TRBD2 TRBV5-6 ASSDGTRGGTQY
TRBD1 TRBV28 ASISGGVGQETQY
- TRBV7-6 ASSQARAGELF
TRBD2 TRBV11-2 ASSPSSGGATGELF
- TRBV24-1 ATSLPNTGELF
- TRBV5-1 ASSERGDRNTIY
- TRBV7-9 ASSLMGVQETQY
TRBD1 TRBV6-5 ASSFRGREETQY
- TRBV10-2 ASSALENEQF
- TRBV3-1/TRBV3-2 ASSPRGGQAYNEQF
TRBD1 TRBV3-1/TRBV3-2 ASSHPRDRGFFEQF
- TRBV19 ASSIDRGGEAF
TRBD1 TRBV7-6 ASSLGTGEAF
- TRBV7-9 ASTGGGWEKLF
- TRBV3-1/TRBV3-2 ASSQFGADTQY
TRBD1 TRBV29-1 SVGLPGTARYTQY
TRBD1 TRBV2 ASSEGTGYTYEQY
- TRBV6-5 ASLDPGPDTQY
- TRBV18 ASSPLRSRGYDRNEKLF
- TRBV7-9 ASSRVDGTNSPLH
TRBD2 TRBV27 ASSLQAGGSYEQY
TRBD1 TRBV19 AGGRGQPGDQPQH
TRBD1 TRBV29-1 SVKGQGAGTGELF
- TRBV7-9 ASTKENFLRGYT
- TRBV7-9 ASSLGHSQETQY
- TRBV2 ASRATQNTEAF
TRBD1 TRBV6-2/TRBV6-3 ASSQTGGAYYEQY
TRBD1 TRBV30 AQKGGSLNYGYT
- TRBV11-2 ASSLVLDPSYEQY
TRBD1 TRBV2 ASSLGGQAYNEQF
TRBD2 TRBV4-2 ASSQDRATSGTFYEQY
- TRBV30 AWSGVLSGGYT
- TRBV18 ASSPRSQSGELF
- TRBV7-2 ASSFHMNTEAF
TRBD1 TRBV4-2 ASSQGQGAVTEAF
- TRBV29-1 SVDRESYGYT
- TRBV30 AWSAGQETQY
TRBD2 TRBV7-6 ASSSALAGGWTGELF